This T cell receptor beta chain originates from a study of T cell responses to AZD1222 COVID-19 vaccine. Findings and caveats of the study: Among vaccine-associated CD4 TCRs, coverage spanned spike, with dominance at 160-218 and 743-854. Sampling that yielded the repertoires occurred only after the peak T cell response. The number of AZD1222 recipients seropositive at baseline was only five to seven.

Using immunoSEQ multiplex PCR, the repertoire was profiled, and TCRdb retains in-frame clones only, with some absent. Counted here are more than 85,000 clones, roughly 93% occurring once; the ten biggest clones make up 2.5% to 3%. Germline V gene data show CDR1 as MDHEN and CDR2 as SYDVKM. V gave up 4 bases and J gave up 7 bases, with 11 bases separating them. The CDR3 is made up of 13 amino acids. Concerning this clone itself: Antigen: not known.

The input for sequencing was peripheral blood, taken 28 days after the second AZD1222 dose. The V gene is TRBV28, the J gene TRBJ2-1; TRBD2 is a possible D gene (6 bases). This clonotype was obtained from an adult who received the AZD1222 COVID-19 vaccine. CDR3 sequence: CASSWDSGNEQFF. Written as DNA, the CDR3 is TGTGCCAGCAGTTGGGACTCGGGGAATGAGCAGTTCTTC.